The clone carrying this TCR beta chain was seen more than once but under ten times. The target antigen is unknown. This CDR3 spans 17 amino acids. Trimming removed 0 bases from V and 5 bases from J, with 17 bases in between. Germline V lookup: CDR1 KGHSH, CDR2 LQKENI. All of the isolated RNA was reverse transcribed, so expressed TCRB transcripts were sequenced. Libraries were prepared by immunoSEQ multiplex PCR; TCRdb keeps only in-frame clonotypes and omits some of them. The profile shows 200,000 to 250,000 clones, about 10% of them singletons. The entry originates in a study of beta chain features in type 1 diabetes. Study conclusions and caveats: Comparison showed that naive, central memory and Treg TCRB repertoires appeared more similar among patients than among healthy donors. PCR could preferentially amplify shorter templates, alike in patients and controls.

The J gene is TRBJ2-1, the V gene TRBV18; D perhaps matches TRBD1 (6 bases). The specimen was naive CD4+ T cells from blood. The TCR comes from a woman aged 18-30 years in good health. The CDR3 here is CASSPPFWGPLNNEQFF. CDR3 sequence (DNA): TGTGCCAGCTCACCACCCTTTTGGGGGCCCTTAAACAATGAGCAGTTCTTC.